Shown below are 27 T cell receptor beta chains from a single sample sequenced in a study of Ad26.COV2.S vaccination and SARS-CoV-2 variants. The protocol was immunoSEQ multiplex PCR, while the TCRdb copy is restricted to in-frame clones and leaves out a portion. This sample carries some 480,000 clones, around nine tenths of them seen once, and the ten largest clones take about 13%. Treatment given: roughly 18 received Ad26.COV2.S at low or high dose, single or two shots; roughly five received placebo; per-sample allocation not given. Sampling happened 63 days after the first vaccine or placebo injection. Sequenced material: peripheral blood, taken in a trial of Ad26.COV2.S vaccine versus placebo. These receptors all stem from a person aged 18 to 59 who received the Ad26.COV2.S COVID-19 vaccine or a placebo.

This clone was seen only once. CDR3 DNA: TGCGCCAGCAGCCTACTAGCGGAAGAGACCCAGTACTTC. Amino acids: CASSLLAEETQYF. J is TRBJ2-5 and V is TRBV5-1; 8 nucleotides line up with TRBD2. This CDR3 region has 13 residues. Trimming cost V 4 bases and J 3 bases; bases outside gene matches: 2. Germline V gene sequence: CDR1 SGHRS, CDR2 YFSETQ.

V and J are TRBV5-6 and TRBJ2-7; 9 nucleotides match TRBD1. This CDR3 region has 14 residues. Trimming at V came to 0 bases and at J to 7 bases, leaving 5 bases not matched to a gene. Germline V gene data show CDR1 as SGHDT and CDR2 as YYEEEE. The CDR3 loop reads CASSLGTGAREQYF. As DNA, the CDR3 is TGTGCCAGCAGCTTGGGGACAGGGGCGAGAGAGCAGTACTTC.

The rearrangement joins TRBV19 to TRBJ1-5; 7 bases are shared with TRBD1. V shed 7 bases and J 7 bases; nucleotides not matched to a gene: 10. Germline V gene lookup returns CDR1 LNHDA and CDR2 SQIVND (reference sequence). This CDR3 comprises 14 residues. CDR3 protein: CASNLDRADQPQHF. The CDR3 nucleotides read TGTGCCAGTAACCTAGACAGGGCCGACCAGCCCCAGCATTTT.

The rearrangement joins TRBV6-2 or TRBV6-3 to TRBJ2-3; no definite D call. The V gene's germline CDR1 is MNHEY and CDR2 SVGEGT. This CDR3 has 15 amino acids. Trimming removed 5 bases at V and 1 base at J, with 13 bases between. CDR3 nucleotide sequence: TGTGCCAGCAGTAGCTGGGGTAGTCGCACAGATACGCAGTATTTT. It yields the protein CASSSWGSRTDTQYF.

The chain carries TRBV6-5 and TRBJ1-6; possible D gene TRBD1, 6 bases. CDR1 is MNHEY and CDR2 is SVGAGI in the germline V gene. V was cut by 8 bases and J by 8 bases, with 19 bases left in between. There are 15 residues in the CDR3. CDR3 DNA sequence: TGTGCCAGCTCGGCGTTCACAGGGACGGATTCACCCCTCCACTTT. Translating gives CASSAFTGTDSPLHF.

J is TRBJ1-2 and V is TRBV4-2; D remains ambiguous. Deletions cut 0 bases from V and 2 bases from J, with 16 bases between. Per the germline V gene, CDR1 is LGHNA and CDR2 is YNFKEQ. This CDR3 has 17 amino acids. This CDR3 reads CASSQDQDSGGNYGYTF. Here the CDR3 DNA reads TGTGCCAGCAGCCAAGATCAGGACTCAGGTGGCAACTATGGCTACACCTTC.

This clone was picked up many times. The chain couples TRBV5-4 to TRBJ1-6; D gene uncertain. Trimming cost V 0 bases and J 7 bases, with 11 bases left between them. This CDR3 spans 15 amino acids. Germline-derived CDR1 and CDR2 are SGHNT and YYREEE (reference sequence). For the CDR3, the DNA is TGTGCCAGCAGCTTGGCTACGGAGGGAAATTCACCCCTCCACTTT. Encoded protein: CASSLATEGNSPLHF.

The chain uses TRBV6-5 and TRBJ1-1; no clear D gene. Germline V lookup: CDR1 MNHEY, CDR2 SVGAGI. The V and J ends lost 6 bases and 2 bases respectively, with 10 bases between them. This CDR3 is built from 13 residues. CDR3: CASRVTVNTEAFF. Here the CDR3 DNA reads TGTGCCAGCAGGGTTACAGTTAACACTGAAGCTTTCTTT.

As concerns this clone: Distinct nucleotide sequences in the sample also encode this CDR3. The genes are TRBV30 and TRBJ1-6; unclear D gene. From germline, CDR1 is GTSNPN and CDR2 SVGIG (reference sequence). There are 11 residues in the CDR3. V gave up 0 bases and J gave up 10 bases, with 4 bases separating them. DNA for the CDR3: TGTGCCTGGAGTGTTGGGTCACCCCTCCACTTT. Its translation: CAWSVGSPLHF. Full variable domain (missing parts from reference TRBV30 and TRBJ1-6): SQTIHQWPATLVQPVGSPLSLECTVEGTSNPNLYWYRQAAGRGLQLLFYSVGIGQISSEVPQNLSASRPQDRQFILSSKKLLLSDSGFYLCAWSVGSPLHFGNGTRLTVT.

This clone was seen once. The chain recombines TRBV7-8 with TRBJ1-5, with 7 bases aligning to TRBD1. V lost 5 bases to trimming and J lost 7 bases; unmatched junction nucleotides: 8. From germline, CDR1 is SGHVS and CDR2 FQNEAQ. CDR3 length equals 14 residues. The CDR3 DNA sequence: TGTGCCAGCAGCCCCAACAGGGGAGGGCAGCCCCAGCATTTT. Translated, it gives CASSPNRGGQPQHF. The full variable domain, its missing parts supplied by reference TRBV7-8 and TRBJ1-5, is GAGVSQSPRYKVAKRGQDVALRCDPISGHVSLFWYQQALGQGPEFLTYFQNEAQLDKSGLPSDRFFAERPEGSVSTLKIQRTQQEDSAVYLCASSPNRGGQPQHFGDGTRLSIL.

The sample holds a few counts of this clone. The rearrangement joins TRBV7-3 to TRBJ1-1, with 9 positions matching TRBD1. Germline CDR1 is SGHTA and CDR2 is FQGTGA. The CDR3 consists of 15 residues. Germline trimming cut 3 bases from V and 4 bases from J; bases unmatched to any gene: 6. The CDR3 sequence is CASSFGTGILTEAFF. CDR3 nucleotide sequence: TGTGCCAGCAGCTTTGGGACAGGGATTCTCACTGAAGCTTTCTTT.

The chain combines TRBV5-1 with TRBJ1-1; 7 bases map to TRBD1. Trimming at V came to 0 bases and at J to 7 bases, leaving 9 bases not matched to a gene. The CDR3 runs to 15 residues. Germline V gives CDR1 SGHRS, CDR2 YFSETQ. The CDR3 DNA sequence: TGCGCCAGCAGCTTGGAGGCCAGGGGGACGCGTGAAGCTTTCTTT. Protein product: CASSLEARGTREAFF.

This clone was seen just once. The chain has TRBV19 and TRBJ2-1, with 9 bases identical to TRBD2. Germline CDR1 and CDR2: LNHDA and SQIVND (reference sequence). V lost 5 bases and J lost 9; bases outside the gene matches: 14. The CDR3 totals 16 residues. The CDR3 sequence is CASSVPSSGRPREQFF. CDR3 DNA sequence: TGTGCCAGTAGTGTCCCGTCGAGCGGGAGGCCTCGTGAGCAGTTCTTC.

The chain uses TRBV2 and TRBJ2-2; D unclear. The CDR3 is made up of 14 amino acids. The germline V gene has CDR1 SNHLY and CDR2 FYNNEI. The V end was cut by 6 bases, the J end by 2 bases, with 10 bases between. The CDR3, as DNA: TGTGCCAGCAGGAGAACACCAAACACCGGGGAGCTGTTTTTT. This gives the protein CASRRTPNTGELFF.

The chain carries TRBV3-1 (or the pseudogene TRBV3-2) and TRBJ1-3, with 7 bases that match TRBD1. After removal of 3 bases from V and 4 bases from J, the junction contained 3 bases not matched to a gene. This CDR3 is 14 amino acids long. CDR1 is LGHDT, CDR2 YNNKEL, per germline (reference sequence). The CDR3, as DNA: TGTGCCAGCAGCCAGACAGGGAGGGGAAACACCATATATTTT. Translating gives CASSQTGRGNTIYF.

The DNA of the CDR3 is TGTGCCAGCAGCTCGAGGGGTAGCGGGAGTAGGGAGACCCAGTACTTC. Residues: CASSSRGSGSRETQYF. The chain couples TRBV7-3 to TRBJ2-5, with 9 bases lining up with TRBD2. CDR1 SGHTA and CDR2 FQGTGA come from the germline V gene. Trimming removed 4 bases from V and 5 bases from J; junction bases left unmatched: 11. CDR3 length: 16 residues.

The chain has TRBV25-1 and TRBJ1-1, with D possibly being TRBD1 (6 bases). V was trimmed by 6 bases and J by 5 bases, leaving 16 bases between them. This CDR3 region has 14 residues. Germline CDR1 is MGHDK and CDR2 is SYGVNS. CDR3 residues: CASSTQGRRTEAFF. CDR3 DNA sequence: TGTGCCAGCAGCACACAGGGAAGGAGGACTGAAGCTTTCTTT.

This CDR3 reads CASSLASHAGTRNEQFF. The CDR3, as DNA: TGTGCCAGCAGCTTAGCGTCTCATGCAGGGACGAGAAATGAGCAGTTCTTC. V and J are TRBV7-8 and TRBJ2-1; perhaps D is TRBD1 or TRBD2 (5 bases each). Germline V gene sequence: CDR1 SGHVS, CDR2 FQNEAQ. Deletions cut 0 bases from V and 7 bases from J, with 19 bases between. The CDR3 is 17 amino acids. Using reference TRBV7-8 and TRBJ2-1 for the parts outside the CDR3, the full variable domain is GAGVSQSPRYKVAKRGQDVALRCDPISGHVSLFWYQQALGQGPEFLTYFQNEAQLDKSGLPSDRFFAERPEGSVSTLKIQRTQQEDSAVYLCASSLASHAGTRNEQFFGPGTRLTVL.

This chain uses TRBV7-9 with TRBJ2-6; TRBD1 might be the D (5 bases). The germline V gene has CDR1 SEHNR and CDR2 FQNEAQ (reference sequence). V lost 4 bases to trimming and J lost 6 bases, with 13 bases between them. This CDR3 contains 15 residues. The CDR3 region is CASSYGQAKANVLTF. The CDR3, as DNA: TGTGCCAGCAGCTATGGACAAGCTAAGGCCAACGTCCTGACTTTC.

This rearrangement joins TRBV19 to TRBJ2-3, with D possibly being TRBD2 (5 bases). The length of the CDR3 is 12 residues. Between the trimmed V and J ends, which lost 4 bases and 5 bases, there was a span of 7 bases. Germline lookup yields CDR1 LNHDA and CDR2 SQIVND (reference sequence). CDR3 sequence (DNA): TGTGCCAGTAGTACCAGCGGAGATACGCAGTATTTT. Its protein product is CASSTSGDTQYF.

V usage is TRBV19 and J usage is TRBJ1-2; TRBD1 matches 7 bases. V dropped 5 bases and J dropped 2; count of bases not matched to a gene: 2. The CDR3 covers 13 residues. Germline values: CDR1 LNHDA, CDR2 SQIVND (reference sequence). The CDR3 protein is CASSVQGNYGYTF. The CDR3 nucleotides are TGTGCCAGTAGTGTACAGGGGAACTATGGCTACACCTTC. The whole variable domain, filled in from reference TRBV19 and TRBJ1-2, reads DGGITQSPKYLFRKEGQNVTLSCEQNLNHDAMYWYRQDPGQGLRLIYYSQIVNDFQKGDIAEGYSVSREKKESFPLTVTSAQKNPTAFYLCASSVQGNYGYTFGSGTRLTVV.

The chain links TRBV10-2 to TRBJ2-3, with a weak D call TRBD1 (6 bases). This CDR3 contains 11 residues. Trimming pared 8 bases from V and 10 bases from J, leaving 13 bases between. Germline CDR1 WSHSY, CDR2 SAAADI. This CDR3 reads CASAERQAQYF. CDR3 sequence (DNA): TGCGCCAGCGCCGAGAGACAGGCGCAGTATTTT.

V usage is TRBV28 and J usage is TRBJ2-7; D is unresolved. The CDR3 has 14 residues. V was trimmed by 3 bases and J by 6 bases, leaving 15 bases between them. Looked up from germline, CDR1 is MDHEN and CDR2 is SYDVKM. The DNA for the CDR3 is TGTGCCAGCAGTTTGATCAGACCCTCGGGCGAGCAGTACTTC. It encodes CASSLIRPSGEQYF.

J is TRBJ1-2 and V is TRBV27, with 9 positions matching TRBD1. Germline V gene lookup returns CDR1 MNHEY and CDR2 SMNVEV (reference sequence). Losses at the gene ends were 5 bases for V and 2 bases for J; bases not matched to a gene: 3. The CDR3 sequence is 14 residues long. Here the CDR3 DNA reads TGTGCCAGCAGTCCGGGACAGGGCAACTATGGCTACACCTTC. Translating it yields CASSPGQGNYGYTF.

This chain uses TRBV6-5 with TRBJ2-7; 7 bases match TRBD2. Trimming at V came to 8 bases and at J to 4 bases, leaving 11 bases not matched to a gene. Germline loops: CDR1 MNHEY, CDR2 SVGAGI. The CDR3 contains 14 residues. CDR3 nucleotide sequence: TGTGCCAGCTCAGTAGGCGGGAGTGGATACGAGCAGTACTTC. Encoded protein: CASSVGGSGYEQYF.

This clone came up a few times. The V call is TRBV7-9, the J call TRBJ2-7; TRBD2 agrees at 7 bases. Per germline, CDR1 SEHNR and CDR2 FQNEAQ (reference sequence). This CDR3 region has 13 residues. Trimming took 5 bases from V and 3 from J; bases not matched to a gene: 4. CDR3 DNA: TGTGCCAGCAGCAGGGAGGGAGACTACGAGCAGTACTTC. Its translation: CASSREGDYEQYF.

CDR3: CASSFSDRLNTEAFF. CDR3 sequence (DNA): TGTGCCAGCAGTTTCTCTGACAGATTGAACACTGAAGCTTTCTTT. The chain uses TRBV28 and TRBJ1-1; possible D gene TRBD1, 5 bases. The germline CDR1 and CDR2 sequences are MDHEN and SYDVKM. The CDR3 has 15 residues. V lost 3 bases to trimming and J lost 0 bases, with 11 bases between them.